This T cell receptor beta chain was observed in a study of prognosis after radiotherapy for stage I lung cancer listed by TCRdb under 2021. Context from the whole study: Between early 2018 and early 2019, around 20 patients with stage I NSCLC were enrolled in Nanjing, China. Among the enrolled patients, about 15 had newly diagnosed primary stage I lung tumors, while roughly five had oligometastatic NSCLC following surgical resection of the primary tumor. Every patient was regarded as medically inoperable, because of comorbidities in approximately 12 cases and refusal of surgery in over five cases. Ages in the cohort of about a dozen men and 6 or 7 women ranged from about 50 to 85 years, with a median of 74. On tumor histology, more than ten patients had adenocarcinoma and several had squamous cell carcinoma. SBRT was given in 3 to 5 fractions with a biologically effective dose of at least 100 Gy, using image-guided IMRT or VMAT. In every patient, SBRT was given without any concurrent therapy. About 20% of the 19 patients developed distant metastases after SBRT, at a median of roughly seven months; the other 15 showed no significant progression. This study profiled peripheral blood TCR beta repertoires from stage I NSCLC patients before and after stereotactic body radiotherapy and linked the repertoires to distant failure. The study took one blood sample before SBRT and one after SBRT from each of about 19 patients and sequenced all 40 or so samples. Overall study results and their limits: The study was limited by its small cohort and short follow-up, and the findings require independent validation. A decrease in unique TCR clone counts was observed after SBRT (median around 10,000 before versus approximately 6,900 after; Wilcoxon paired P=0.011). No adjustment for multiple comparisons was applied to any of the reported P values. No determination of tumor specificity was made for expanded TCR clones. TRBV and TRBJ usage frequencies reportedly differed by metastasis status, in two V genes at baseline and in under 10 V and two J genes after SBRT. Post-SBRT Shannon entropy and its change from baseline were lower in patients who developed distant metastases; baseline Shannon entropy was not associated with metastases.

This clonotype has ten or more counts. This clone's antigen is unknown. No qualities accompany the bases; no much larger clone lies one base away. The TCR beta CDR3 region was amplified from genomic DNA by two rounds of multiplex PCR. In the first round of PCR, primers specific to each TRBV and TRBJ gene were used, and the primer sequences are filed in Chinese patent CN105087789A. Universal primers were used in the second PCR round. The Roche High Pure PCR Template Preparation Kit was used to extract genomic DNA from the frozen PBMCs. The libraries underwent paired-end sequencing with 151 bp reads on an Illumina HiSeq 3000. The authors' analysis ran thus. CutAdapt was used to discard raw reads that did not contain the multiplex PCR primer sequences. Using PEAR, the high-quality paired reads were merged into contigs. By aligning each contig to reference sequences, MiXCR assigned the TRB V, D and J gene segments to that contig. To remove sequencing errors, CDR3 sequences were clustered according to base quality and sequence similarity. Shannon entropy, normalized by the natural log of the productive TCR sequence number, served as the measure of diversity. Clonality was computed as one minus the ratio of Shannon entropy to the natural log of the number of unique clonotypes. The Youden index of ROC curves was used to select progression-free survival cut-offs for repertoire metrics, and analyses were performed in R 3.5.3. TCRdb reran the public reads through fastp at Q25 and MiXCR, keeping productive beta chains. Each entry is one CDR3 protein sequence, shown with its most common DNA and genes. These V and J calls are TCRdb output, not the study's own analysis. This sample is represented by 14,000 or so distinct CDR3 sequences; 25% to 40% of them were singletons. Jointly, the top ten make up 28% of the sample.

The V and J ends are trimmed by 3 bases and 5 bases, leaving 10 bases between them. Taken from the germline V gene (reference sequence), the CDR1 and CDR2 loops are DFQATT and SNEGSKA. The CDR3, cysteine through phenylalanine, is 12 amino acids long. Kept here is only the CDR3 DNA, which spans 36 bases and is read in frame from base 1. All patients had node-negative disease on CT and PET/CT, and none had a history of other malignancies or prior chemotherapy or radiotherapy. At each of the two time points, about 6.3 milliliters of peripheral venous blood were collected into EDTA tubes. Ficoll-Paque Plus density-gradient centrifugation was used to isolate PBMCs. Right after collection, samples were kept at -80 degrees C until analysis.

The rearrangement joined TRBV20-1 to TRBJ2-5; perhaps TRBD2 is the D gene, with 6 bases matching. The sequence came from a donor aged 50 or older with non-small cell lung cancer. Sequencing was performed on PBMCs, taken before or after stereotactic body radiation therapy (not recorded which). The DNA sequence is TGCAGTGCTAGGGGGGGAAGGGAGACCCAGTACTTC. This is translated as CSARGGRETQYF.